This T cell receptor beta chain was identified during a study of beta chain features in type 1 diabetes. On the study more broadly: The examined sorted cells totaled about 98 million across samples.

Expressed TCRB transcripts were sequenced because the entire RNA isolate underwent reverse transcription. Repertoires were generated with immunoSEQ multiplex PCR, while TCRdb's copy carries only in-frame clones and drops some. This sample has 860,000 or so clones, with roughly a sixth found just once. Via CD45RO/CCR7/CD25/CD127/CD95/CD27, cells of the CD4+ naive, central memory, regulatory and stem cell-like memory subsets were sorted. As regards this clone: At one boundary the junction diverges from the germline segment, which might be a read error.

The CDR3 sequence is 16 residues long. The V gene's germline CDR1 is LGHNA and CDR2 YSLEER. The sample taken for sequencing was naive CD4+ T cells from blood. The chain recombines TRBV4-3 with TRBJ2-7; D is possibly TRBD2 (5 bases). The receptor was derived from a woman younger than 30 in good health. The CDR3 spells CTSSQDLAERFHEQYF. The DNA for the CDR3 is TGCACCAGCAGCCAAGATTTGGCGGAGCGGTTCCACGAGCAGTACTTC.